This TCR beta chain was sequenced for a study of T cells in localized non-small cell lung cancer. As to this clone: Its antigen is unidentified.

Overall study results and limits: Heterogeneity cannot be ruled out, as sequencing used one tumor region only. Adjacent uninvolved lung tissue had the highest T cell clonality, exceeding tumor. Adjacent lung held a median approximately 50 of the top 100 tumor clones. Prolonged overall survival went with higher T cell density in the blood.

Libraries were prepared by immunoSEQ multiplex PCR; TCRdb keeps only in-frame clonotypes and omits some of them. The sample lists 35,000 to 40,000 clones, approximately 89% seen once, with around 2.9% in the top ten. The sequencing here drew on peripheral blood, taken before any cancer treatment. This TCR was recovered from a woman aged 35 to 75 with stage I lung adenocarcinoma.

The chain's CDR3 is CASSLSSGGYGYTF. CDR3 nucleotide sequence: TGTGCCAGCAGTTTATCCTCCGGAGGGTATGGCTACACCTTC. The chain joins TRBV27 to TRBJ1-2, with D uncertain. Germline V gene sequence: CDR1 MNHEY, CDR2 SMNVEV (reference sequence). Trimming left V 0 bases short and J 5 bases short, with 10 bases between. The CDR3 is 14 amino acids.